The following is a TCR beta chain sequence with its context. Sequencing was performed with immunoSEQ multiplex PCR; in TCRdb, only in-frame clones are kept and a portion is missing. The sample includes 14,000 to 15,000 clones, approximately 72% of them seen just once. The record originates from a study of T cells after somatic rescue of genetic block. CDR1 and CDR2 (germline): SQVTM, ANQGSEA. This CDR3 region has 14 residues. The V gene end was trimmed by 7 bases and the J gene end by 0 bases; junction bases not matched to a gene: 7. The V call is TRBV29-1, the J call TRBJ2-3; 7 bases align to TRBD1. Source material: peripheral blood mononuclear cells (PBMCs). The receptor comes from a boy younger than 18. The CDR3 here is CSARDSLSTDTQYF. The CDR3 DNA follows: TGCAGCGCTCGGGACAGCCTTAGCACAGATACGCAGTATTTT.